The 16 T cell receptor beta chains below come from one sample, sequenced in a study of molecular identifiers for immune sequencing clone quantification (dated by TCRdb to 2017 to 2018). Libraries came from PCR. The instrument was a NextSeq 500. In TCRdb, the public reads were trimmed at Q25 with fastp and aligned with MiXCR, with productive beta chains retained. Rows merge per CDR3 protein into single entries with the most common DNA and genes. Here the sample has hundreds of thousands of distinct CDR3 sequences; over 25% occur a single time. The top ten constitute roughly 0.83% of the sample. Sequences were obtained from naive CD8+ T cells from blood, with Jurkat cell RNA spiked in. The sample's cell subset or site label, in plain terms: FACS-sorted CD8+CD4-CCR7+CD45RA+ naive T cells. These receptors originate from a human donor in good health. Some libraries in this study had Jurkat cell RNA spiked in.

Concerning this clonotype: Since a much larger clone is just one base distant, this may be a read error. The chain links TRBV4-3 to TRBJ1-4; the D gene is possibly TRBD1 (5 bases). The CDR3 is 13 residues long. Germline CDR1 is LGHNA and CDR2 is YSLEER. The CDR3, as DNA: TGCGCCAGCAGCCAAGCCTTAGGGGAAAAACTGTCTTTT. This gives the protein CASSQALGEKLSF.

This clonotype was seen repeatedly, ten times or more. The chain uses TRBV12-3 or TRBV12-4 and TRBJ1-1, with no clear D. Between the trimmed V and J ends, which lost 3 bases and 11 bases, there was a span of 10 bases. This CDR3 has 11 residues. CDR3 in DNA: TGTGCCAGCAGTTTCGGGGTAACGGCTTTCTTT. This sequence encodes CASSFGVTAFF.

The table lists this clonotype with a few counts. V and J are TRBV11-2 and TRBJ2-7; TRBD1 matches at 7 bases. The length of the CDR3 is 14 residues. The J segment lost 0 bases and the V segment lost 4 bases, leaving 3 bases of the junction unmatched. Germline V gives CDR1 SGHAT, CDR2 FQNNGV. The CDR3 DNA reads TGTGCCAGCAGCTGGACAGGTGCCTCCTACGAGCAGTACTTC. Translating gives CASSWTGASYEQYF.

Concerning this clonotype itself: One end of the junction does not line up with germline, which may come from a read error. The rearrangement links TRBV7-6 to TRBJ2-1, with 7 nucleotides matching TRBD1. Germline V CDR1 and CDR2: SGHVS, FNYEAQ. The CDR3 spans 15 residues. The CDR3 loop is CASGLVGTASNEQFF. The CDR3 DNA is TGTGCCAGCGGCTTAGTTGGGACAGCGAGTAATGAGCAGTTCTTC.

At least ten counts were recorded for this clonotype. The CDR3 DNA follows: TGTGCCAGCAGCCCCAGCGGGAGTCAAACAGATACGCAGTATTTT. Encoded protein: CASSPSGSQTDTQYF. V usage is TRBV9 and J usage is TRBJ2-3; TRBD2 aligns across 8 bases. The CDR3 is made up of 15 amino acids. V trimming: 4 bases; J trimming: 3 bases; junction bases outside the gene matches: 7. Looked up from germline, CDR1 is SGDLS and CDR2 is YYNGEE.

With regard to this clonotype: A much larger clone sits a single nucleotide away, making a read error possible. The chain combines TRBV5-1 with TRBJ2-3; 7 bases are shared with TRBD2. The CDR3 is 15 amino acids. Germline assignment: CDR1 SGHRS and CDR2 YFSETQ. J lost 10 bases, V lost 0 bases, and 11 bases had no gene match. The CDR3 DNA is TGCGCCAGCAGCTTGGGGGGACTACAGCAGGATGCGCAGTATTTT. Encoded protein: CASSLGGLQQDAQYF.

The chain carries TRBV18 and TRBJ1-1, with a tentative D call TRBD1 (5 bases). CDR3 length: 22 amino acids. V was shortened by 1 base and J by 0 bases, with 30 bases between the two germline ends. Germline V gene data show CDR1 as KGHSH and CDR2 as LQKENI. CDR3 residues: CASSPLWPQPKTETAMNTEAFF. In nucleotides, the CDR3 is TGTGCCAGCTCACCACTTTGGCCGCAGCCGAAGACAGAAACAGCCATGAACACTGAAGCTTTCTTT. Supplemented by reference TRBV18 and TRBJ1-1, the full variable domain reads NAGVMQNPRHLVRRRGQEARLRCSPMKGHSHVYWYRQLPEEGLKFMVYLQKENIIDESGMPKERFSAEFPKEGPSILRIQQVVRGDSAAYFCASSPLWPQPKTETAMNTEAFFGQGTRLTVV.

This rearrangement joins TRBV7-9 to TRBJ2-7; the D is unclear. The CDR3 consists of 12 residues. V dropped 1 base and J dropped 5 bases, with 6 bases sitting between them. CDR1 and CDR2 (germline): SEHNR, FQNEAQ (reference sequence). CDR3 loop: CASSLVMNEQYF. The CDR3 bases are TGTGCCAGCAGCTTAGTTATGAACGAGCAGTACTTC.

The sample holds many counts of this clonotype. The J gene is TRBJ2-2, the V gene TRBV2; D not resolved. The CDR3 is 15 residues long. Trimming removed 5 bases from V and 3 bases from J, with 13 bases in between. Per the germline V gene, CDR1 is SNHLY and CDR2 is FYNNEI. CDR3 residues: CASSSGDDYTGELFF. CDR3 in DNA: TGTGCCAGCAGTTCCGGAGACGATTACACCGGGGAGCTGTTTTTT. The whole variable domain, filled in from reference TRBV2 and TRBJ2-2, reads EPEVTQTPSHQVTQMGQEVILRCVPISNHLYFYWYRQILGQKVEFLVSFYNNEISEKSEIFDDQFSVERPDGSNFTLKIRSTKLEDSAMYFCASSSGDDYTGELFFGEGSRLTVL.

The rearrangement links TRBV27 to TRBJ2-7, with D hard to call. The V gene lost 4 bases and the J gene lost 5 bases, with 15 bases spanning the gap. The CDR3 is made up of 14 amino acids. In germline, CDR1 is MNHEY, CDR2 SMNVEV (reference sequence). The CDR3 DNA reads TGTGCCAGCAGTTACTCAGAGACTGGCCACGAGCAGTACTTC. This sequence encodes CASSYSETGHEQYF.

The gene calls are TRBV4-2 and TRBJ2-7, with D tentatively TRBD2 (5 bases). The CDR3 has 16 amino acids. Germline V CDR1 and CDR2: LGHNA, YNFKEQ. Between the trimmed V and J ends, which lost 0 bases and 4 bases, there was a span of 16 bases. CDR3 region: CASSQEGKGGRYEQYF. The DNA of the CDR3 is TGTGCCAGCAGCCAAGAAGGAAAAGGAGGCCGATACGAGCAGTACTTC.

This sequence joins TRBV2 and TRBJ2-2; D call uncertain. The CDR3 is made up of 16 amino acids. Looked up from germline, CDR1 is SNHLY and CDR2 is FYNNEI. Trimming removed 0 bases at V and 3 bases at J, with 11 bases between. In DNA form, the CDR3 reads TGTGCCAGCAGTGAAGCGCTTGTCAGCTACACCGGGGAGCTGTTTTTT. Amino acid sequence: CASSEALVSYTGELFF.

A word on this clonotype: A read error may produce the germline difference seen at one junction end. The DNA for the CDR3 is TGTGCCAGCAGTTGGGACGGTAGCTCCTACGAGCAGTCCTTC. As protein: CASSWDGSSYEQSF. The chain recombines TRBV5-6 with TRBJ2-7; either TRBD1 or TRBD2 may fit D (5 bases each). From germline, CDR1 is SGHDT and CDR2 YYEEEE. The CDR3 totals 14 residues.

Regarding this clonotype: The germline gene is not matched at one end of the junction; a read error may be the cause. The chain recombines TRBV29-1 with TRBJ1-2; 9 bases agree with TRBD1. The germline gives CDR1 SQVTM, CDR2 ANQGSEA. The CDR3 covers 15 residues. The CDR3 region is CSVEDEGTGNYSYTF. The CDR3 nucleotides are TGCAGCGTTGAGGATGAGGGGACAGGGAACTATAGCTACACCTTC.

This clonotype has only a few counts. In DNA, the CDR3 is TGTGCCAGCAGTGAAGGCCTAGCGGAGGGAACAGATACGCAGTATTTT. Encoded protein: CASSEGLAEGTDTQYF. The chain is built from TRBV2 and TRBJ2-3; 7 bases agree with TRBD2. The V gene end was trimmed by 1 base and the J gene end by 3 bases; junction bases not matched to a gene: 7. In germline, CDR1 is SNHLY, CDR2 FYNNEI. CDR3 length equals 16 residues.

This clonotype was seen repeatedly, ten times or more. This chain joins TRBV4-1 and TRBJ2-2; D is ambiguous. Trimming stripped 1 base from V and 0 bases from J, with 9 bases between. Per the germline V gene, CDR1 is MGHRA and CDR2 is YSYEKL. The CDR3 extends over 16 amino acids. The CDR3 sequence: CASSQGPTPNTGELFF. The CDR3 DNA is TGCGCCAGCAGCCAAGGGCCTACCCCGAACACCGGGGAGCTGTTTTTT.